This T cell receptor beta chain was found in a study of blood T cells in healthy people across ages. Study-wide points: More naive CD4+ cells and higher diversity marked long-lived donors relative to aged donors. Considered underestimates were the diversity estimates obtained from one million T cells.

Together with a sample-barcoded 5' primer, a J-beta primer mix was included in a second PCR lasting about 6 to 11 cycles. Samples each returned at least 3 million CDR3-containing paired-end reads. TCRdb passed the 5' RACE reads through MiXCR, listing each CDR3 protein once. The sample includes over 950,000 distinct CDR3 sequences, 45% to 60% seen only once; the top ten take 20% to 25%. In regard to this clonotype: Its antigen is not known.

Trimming pared 6 bases from V and 4 bases from J, leaving 19 bases between. Per the germline V gene, CDR1 is MGHRA and CDR2 is YSYEKL. The length of the CDR3 is 17 residues. The clonotype comes from a woman aged 55-75 years in good health. Sequences were obtained from blood. The chain carries TRBV4-1 and TRBJ2-6; D perhaps matches TRBD1 (7 bases). CDR3 residues: CASSLGGGVDGANVLTF. The CDR3 DNA is TGCGCCAGCAGTCTCGGAGGGGGCGTAGACGGGGCCAACGTCCTGACTTTC.